This T cell receptor beta chain emerged from a study of T cells in Graves' hyperthyroidism and ophthalmopathy. Germline V CDR1 and CDR2: DFQATT, SNEGSKA (reference sequence). This CDR3 region has 15 residues. The V end was cut by 0 bases, the J end by 3 bases, with 12 bases between. This clonotype came up many times. Lactation, pregnancy, other autoimmune disease or uncontrolled infection excluded patients. Using RNA transcripts as the source, TCR beta CDR3 regions were amplified. Researchers ran a first-round RT-PCR on the TCR CDR3 using the HTBI primer set. Each CDR3 protein gets one entry after TCRdb re-called the multiplex PCR reads with MiXCR. Found here are under 350,000 distinct CDR3 sequences, 17% of them singletons; the top ten hold roughly 50%.

The TCR sequence derives from a woman aged 55-75 years with Graves' ophthalmopathy. This rearrangement joins TRBV20-1 to TRBJ2-1, with TRBD2 as a possible D gene (5 bases). Material for sequencing was blood. The CDR3 here is CSARDLSRVYNEQFF. The CDR3 DNA reads as TGCAGTGCTAGAGATCTTTCGCGGGTCTACAATGAGCAGTTCTTC.